The 19 T cell receptor beta chains below come from one sample, sequenced in a study of Ad26.COV2.S vaccination and SARS-CoV-2 variants. TCRdb's copy holds only in-frame clones and misses some; the assay was immunoSEQ multiplex PCR. The table records roughly 92,000 clones, about four fifths of them present only once. The sequences come from peripheral blood, collected after recovery from COVID-19. These TCRs come from a human donor who had recovered from COVID-19.

The chain links TRBV5-4 to TRBJ2-7, with 10 bases lining up with TRBD2. V was pared by 4 bases and J by 0 bases, with 10 bases of the junction left unmatched. There are 17 residues in the CDR3. Looked up from germline, CDR1 is SGHNT and CDR2 is YYREEE (reference sequence). The CDR3 DNA reads as TGTGCCAGCAGCCTTAACCCGAGCGGGAGGGGCTCCTACGAGCAGTACTTC. Translation: CASSLNPSGRGSYEQYF.

The chain carries TRBV19 and TRBJ1-1, with 10 nucleotides matching TRBD1. In germline, CDR1 is LNHDA, CDR2 SQIVND (reference sequence). The CDR3 runs 15 residues. V dropped 6 bases and J dropped 1; count of bases not matched to a gene: 5. The CDR3 sequence: CASREDRGKNTEAFF. CDR3 DNA: TGTGCCAGTAGGGAGGACAGGGGGAAGAACACTGAAGCTTTCTTT.

This clone was detected only a few times. The chain uses TRBV7-8 and TRBJ1-1, with 11 bases aligning to TRBD1. Germline-derived CDR1 and CDR2 are SGHVS and FQNEAQ. The CDR3 spans 16 residues. The V gene end was trimmed by 6 bases and the J gene end by 1 base; junction bases not matched to a gene: 7. The CDR3 sequence: CASRPGQGVGNTEAFF. The CDR3 nucleotides are TGTGCCAGCAGGCCGGGACAGGGGGTCGGGAACACTGAAGCTTTCTTT.

The V call is TRBV27, the J call TRBJ2-1; 7 bases align to TRBD2. V shed 2 bases, J shed 2 bases, and the junction held 6 bases outside the gene matches. The CDR3 extends over 16 amino acids. The germline V gene encodes CDR1 MNHEY and CDR2 SMNVEV (reference sequence). Here the CDR3 reads CASSLSAGETYNEQFF. CDR3 in DNA: TGTGCCAGCAGTTTAAGTGCGGGAGAAACCTACAATGAGCAGTTCTTC.

The sample holds a few counts of this clone. The chain joins TRBV7-2 to TRBJ1-1; perhaps TRBD1 as D (5 bases). Germline V lookup: CDR1 SGHTA, CDR2 FQGNSA. The CDR3 has 15 residues. V shed 1 base and J shed 3 bases, with 12 bases lying between them. The CDR3 coding sequence is TGTGCCAGCAGCTTAGGGGGGAGGGTGTACACTGAAGCTTTCTTT. It codes for CASSLGGRVYTEAFF.

V is TRBV27 and J is TRBJ2-1; D gene unclear. The germline gives CDR1 MNHEY, CDR2 SMNVEV (reference sequence). The V and J ends lost 6 bases and 4 bases respectively, with 4 bases between them. This CDR3 region has 11 residues. As DNA, the CDR3 is TGTGCCAGCAGCCTATACAATGAGCAGTTCTTC. Its protein is CASSLYNEQFF.

There are many counts of this clone. Here the CDR3 DNA reads TGTGCCAGCAGCTTTGAGGGGGGAAACTACGAGCAGTACTTC. Protein: CASSFEGGNYEQYF. The chain combines TRBV11-3 with TRBJ2-7; D assignment may be TRBD1 or TRBD2 (6 bases each). Germline CDR1 is SGHNT and CDR2 is YENEEA. V lost 3 bases to trimming and J lost 3 bases, with 12 bases between them. The CDR3 spans 14 residues.

The chain joins TRBV11-3 to TRBJ2-7; unclear D gene. Trimming took 1 base from V and 0 from J, leaving 16 bases between them. CDR3 length: 17 residues. Germline V gene sequence: CDR1 SGHNT, CDR2 YENEEA. CDR3 loop: CASSLGVLSWSSYEQYF. CDR3 DNA sequence: TGTGCCAGCAGCTTAGGGGTTCTCAGCTGGAGCTCCTACGAGCAGTACTTC.

The rearrangement links TRBV19 to TRBJ1-1; no reliable D call. Trimming left V 5 bases short and J 3 bases short, with 7 bases between. The CDR3 length is 12 residues. Per the germline V gene, CDR1 is LNHDA and CDR2 is SQIVND (reference sequence). The CDR3 region is CASSPVDTEAFF. The DNA for the CDR3 is TGTGCCAGTAGTCCAGTTGACACTGAAGCTTTCTTT.

This clone occurred a few times. The rearrangement uses TRBV15 and TRBJ2-2, with 10 bases fitting TRBD2. V dropped 3 bases and J dropped 6; count of bases not matched to a gene: 4. This CDR3 is built from 15 residues. Germline-derived CDR1 and CDR2 are LNHNV and YYDKDF (reference sequence). CDR3 protein: CATSSSGRSAGELFF. CDR3 coding DNA: TGTGCCACCAGCAGTAGCGGGAGGTCTGCCGGGGAGCTGTTTTTT.

The chain uses TRBV6-6 and TRBJ2-7, with TRBD2 as a possible D gene (5 bases). The V end lost 8 bases, the J end lost 1 base, and 12 bases lay between the germline ends. CDR1 and CDR2 (germline): MNHNY, SVGAGI (reference sequence). This CDR3 has 13 residues. CDR3 residues: CASVSSGSYEQYF. The CDR3, as DNA: TGTGCCAGCGTCAGCAGCGGATCCTACGAGCAGTACTTC.

This clone showed up just once. The rearrangement uses TRBV6-5 and TRBJ2-7, with D possibly TRBD1 on 6 matching bases. Per the germline V gene, CDR1 is MNHEY and CDR2 is SVGAGI. The CDR3 covers 14 residues. V was cut by 2 bases and J by 1 base, with 9 bases left in between. Written as DNA, the CDR3 is TGTGCCAGCAGTTACGCCAGGGGTTCCTACGAGCAGTACTTC. Encoded protein: CASSYARGSYEQYF.

This clone turned up a few times. This chain joins TRBV5-5 and TRBJ2-1, with 10 bases that match TRBD2. Germline CDR1 SGHKS, CDR2 YYEKEE (reference sequence). The V segment lost 4 bases and the J segment 0 bases; nucleotides outside the gene matches: 10. The CDR3 is 18 residues long. The CDR3 sequence is CASSKRLAGLTSYNEQFF. CDR3 nucleotides: TGTGCCAGCAGCAAGCGACTAGCGGGTCTCACCTCCTACAATGAGCAGTTCTTC.

The genes are TRBV9 and TRBJ2-3, with 11 bases fitting TRBD2. The CDR3 is 16 amino acids. J lost 1 base, V lost 2 bases, and 3 bases had no gene match. Germline assignment: CDR1 SGDLS and CDR2 YYNGEE. CDR3 sequence (DNA): TGTGCCAGCAGCGTCGATAGCGGGAGGGGCACAGATACGCAGTATTTT. It codes for CASSVDSGRGTDTQYF. The full variable domain, in which reference TRBV9 and TRBJ2-3 provide the parts outside the CDR3, is DSGVTQTPKHLITATGQRVTLRCSPRSGDLSVYWYQQSLDQGLQFLIQYYNGEERAKGNILERFSAQQFPDLHSELNLSSLELGDSALYFCASSVDSGRGTDTQYFGPGTRLTVL.

The rearrangement uses TRBV5-1 and TRBJ2-1; D remains ambiguous. Trimming stripped 0 bases from V and 0 bases from J, with 10 bases between. CDR3 length: 16 amino acids. CDR1 is SGHRS and CDR2 is YFSETQ in the germline V gene. CDR3 in amino acids: CASSLVEASSYNEQFF. For the CDR3, the DNA is TGCGCCAGCAGCTTGGTAGAGGCGAGCTCCTACAATGAGCAGTTCTTC.

The chain combines TRBV9 with TRBJ1-2, with 7 bases identical to TRBD1. This CDR3 contains 15 residues. CDR1 is SGDLS, CDR2 YYNGEE, per germline. The J segment lost 3 bases and the V segment lost 3 bases, leaving 8 bases of the junction unmatched. CDR3 region: CASSDGTVKDYGYTF. The DNA for the CDR3 is TGTGCCAGCAGCGATGGGACAGTTAAGGACTATGGCTACACCTTC.

This clone has at least ten counts. A read error may account for a junction end that differs from germline. V usage is TRBV7-2 and J usage is TRBJ1-5; tentative D call: TRBD1 (6 bases). CDR1 SGHTA and CDR2 FQGNSA come from the germline V gene. This CDR3 has 15 residues. The CDR3 loop is CASRLGRGANQPQHF. DNA of the CDR3: TGTGCCAGCAGATTAGGACGGGGGGCTAATCAGCCCCAGCATTTT. Supplemented by reference TRBV7-2 and TRBJ1-5, the full variable domain reads GAGVSQSPSNKVTEKGKDVELRCDPISGHTALYWYRQSLGQGLEFLIYFQGNSAPDKSGLPSDRFSAERTGGSVSTLTIQRTQQEDSAVYLCASRLGRGANQPQHFGDGTRLSIL.

The chain has TRBV7-8 and TRBJ2-7, with D tentatively TRBD1 or TRBD2 (5 bases each). The CDR3 has 16 residues. With 0 bases removed from V and 3 bases from J, the gap between germline ends came to 15 bases. Per the germline V gene, CDR1 is SGHVS and CDR2 is FQNEAQ. The CDR3: CASSLAGPEGFYEQYF. The DNA for the CDR3 is TGTGCCAGCAGCTTAGCTGGCCCTGAGGGGTTCTACGAGCAGTACTTC.

The table lists this clone with a count of one. The J gene is TRBJ2-7, the V gene TRBV5-1, with 11 bases lining up with TRBD2. Germline V gene sequence: CDR1 SGHRS, CDR2 YFSETQ. Trimming removed 0 bases from V and 2 bases from J; junction bases left unmatched: 13. The CDR3 length is 19 residues. CDR3 DNA: TGCGCCAGCAGCTTGGACCTAGCGGGAGGCCCTAGGGACCCCTACGAGCAGTACTTC. Amino acids: CASSLDLAGGPRDPYEQYF.